This is a list of T cell receptor beta chains from one sample in a study of naive and memory T cell subsets. Via MiXCR, TCRdb re-called the UMI-ligation and nested PCR reads, giving one row per CDR3 protein. The sample includes some 83,000 distinct CDR3 sequences, around 12% of them seen just once. The source material was central memory CD4+ T cells from blood. These receptor sequences come from a human donor in good health. Each CDR3 is given with its conserved first and last residue. A D gene is named only where the DNA matches it firmly. Not every row has a clone size; where given, it reads once, few, many or a size class.

TGTGCCAGCAGCTTCGGACAACCCGGGGGCGCAGATACGCAGTATTTT	CASSFGQPGGADTQYF	TRBV7-2	TRBJ2-3	-	-
TGTGCCAGCAGGGCACCCAGCACAGATACGCAGTATTTT	CASRAPSTDTQYF	TRBV6-6	TRBJ2-3	few	-
TGCAGTGCTCGACAAATCAGCGGCACAGATACGCAGTATTTT	CSARQISGTDTQYF	TRBV20-1	TRBJ2-3	-	-
TGCAGCGTTGATTCAGGGGAGGGCAATCAGCCCCAGCATTTT	CSVDSGEGNQPQHF	TRBV29-1	TRBJ1-5	-	-
TGCGCCAGCAGCGTGGCACTTGGCGGGACCTACGAGCAGTACTTC	CASSVALGGTYEQYF	TRBV5-1	TRBJ2-7	many	-
TGTGCCAGCAGTCAGGGACTAGCAGGGGTATTGGATGAGCAGTTCTTC	CASSQGLAGVLDEQFF	TRBV7-9	TRBJ2-1	many	TRBD2
TGCAGTGCTAGAGCGGGAGGCAATCAGCCCCAGCATTTT	CSARAGGNQPQHF	TRBV20-1	TRBJ1-5	few	-
TGCGCCAGCAGCCCGGGGACAGGGGTACGCACAGATACGCAGTATTTT	CASSPGTGVRTDTQYF	TRBV4-1	TRBJ2-3	many	TRBD1
TGTGCCAGCAGCCATTTTACAGGGACAGGGGGGGCTTTCTTT	CASSHFTGTGGAFF	TRBV14	TRBJ1-1	-	TRBD1
TGTGCCAGCAGCCAAGTAGATGAGCAGTTCTTC	CASSQVDEQFF	TRBV3-1	TRBJ2-1	few	-
TGCAGTGCTAGAGACGCGGGACTCATCACAGATACGCAGTATTTT	CSARDAGLITDTQYF	TRBV20-1	TRBJ2-3	medium-sized	-
TGTGCCAGTAGTATAGGACCTGATGAGACCCAGTACTTC	CASSIGPDETQYF	TRBV19	TRBJ2-5	many	-
TGCAGCGTTGTCGACAGTCGGACTTACACAGATACGCAGTATTTT	CSVVDSRTYTDTQYF	TRBV29-1	TRBJ2-3	few	-
TGCGCCAGCAGCTTCGGAACGCTCTACAATGAGCAGTTCTTC	CASSFGTLYNEQFF	TRBV5-1	TRBJ2-1	-	-
TGCAGCGGGGGGACAGGGATCGCTGAAGCTTTCTTT	CSGGTGIAEAFF	TRBV29-1	TRBJ1-1	few	TRBD1
TGTGCCAGCAGCCGGGGGAGGTCAGATACGCAGTATTTT	CASSRGRSDTQYF	TRBV3-1	TRBJ2-3	few	-
TGTGCCAGCAGTTTTTTCCAGGGGGCCGGCGAGCAGTACTTC	CASSFFQGAGEQYF	TRBV12-3/TRBV12-4	TRBJ2-7	few	TRBD1
TGTGCCAGCAGTTTAAAGGGGATCGGGGGCAATCAGCCCCAGCATTTT	CASSLKGIGGNQPQHF	TRBV27	TRBJ1-5	-	-
TGTGCCAGCAGCTCGACGGGGTACCAAGAGACCCAGTACTTC	CASSSTGYQETQYF	TRBV7-3	TRBJ2-5	few	-
TGTGCCACCTCGGGCCGGGAGGGCCGGACAGATACGCAGTATTTT	CATSGREGRTDTQYF	TRBV7-2	TRBJ2-3	-	TRBD2
TGCAGTGCTAGAGATGCGGCAGACCAAGAGACCCAGTACTTC	CSARDAADQETQYF	TRBV20-1	TRBJ2-5	few	-
TGTGCCAGCAGCTTGGGCTATGACCTTAGAGGGAGCAACACCATATATTTT	CASSLGYDLRGSNTIYF	TRBV5-5	TRBJ1-3	few	-
TGTGCCAGTCTCCCTTGGCGATCTGATCAGCCCCAGCATTTT	CASLPWRSDQPQHF	TRBV6-2/TRBV6-3	TRBJ1-5	-	-
TGCAGTGCTACTACAGGGATCACAGATACGCAGTATTTT	CSATTGITDTQYF	TRBV20-1	TRBJ2-3	few	-
TGCAGTGCTGTGACCGAACGCGAGCAGTACTTC	CSAVTEREQYF	TRBV20-1	TRBJ2-7	-	-
TGCAGTGCTAGAGATCAGAACGGGAAGGTGCTATCTGGGGAGCTGTTTTTT	CSARDQNGKVLSGELFF	TRBV20-1	TRBJ2-2	many	-
TGTGCCAGCAGCTTCCCGGGACAGGGCGCAACTAATGAAAAACTGTTTTTT	CASSFPGQGATNEKLFF	TRBV7-9	TRBJ1-4	many	TRBD1
TGTGCCAGCAGCCTAAGGACTGGTGGGGTTGAAGGGGAGCTGTTTTTT	CASSLRTGGVEGELFF	TRBV3-1	TRBJ2-2	-	-
TGTGCCAGCAGCGCCCGGGACTGGGAGGGGACCCAGTACTTC	CASSARDWEGTQYF	TRBV7-8	TRBJ2-5	-	TRBD2
TGTGCCAGCAGTGATAACAGGGACGGGGAGACCCAGTACTTC	CASSDNRDGETQYF	TRBV2	TRBJ2-5	few	-
TGTGCCATCAGTGCCGGGACAGGGGGCAACACCGGGGAGCTGTTTTTT	CAISAGTGGNTGELFF	TRBV10-3	TRBJ2-2	few	TRBD1
TGTGCCAGCAGGCCCGCGGACAGGGAGAGTGGCTACACCTTC	CASRPADRESGYTF	TRBV6-2/TRBV6-3	TRBJ1-2	-	TRBD1
TGCAGTTCTGGGGAAGGGGACACCACCGCTTTCTTT	CSSGEGDTTAFF	TRBV20-1	TRBJ1-1	-	-
TGCAGTGCTAGAACTAGCGGGAGGGTAACCAAAAACATTCAGTACTTC	CSARTSGRVTKNIQYF	TRBV20-1	TRBJ2-4	few	TRBD2
TGCGCCAGCAGTCAAGGACCGGGGGAAGCTTTCTTT	CASSQGPGEAFF	TRBV5-1	TRBJ1-1	-	-
TGTGCCTCCGAGAGCGGGATTTCATATGAGCAGTTCTTC	CASESGISYEQFF	TRBV30	TRBJ2-1	many	TRBD2
TGTGCCAGCAGCTTAGGTAGTTATAGCGAGCAGTACTTC	CASSLGSYSEQYF	TRBV7-8	TRBJ2-7	-	-
TGTGCCAGCAGCGTAACCAGGACAGGGTTAGGAGAAAAACTGTTTTTT	CASSVTRTGLGEKLFF	TRBV9	TRBJ1-4	few	TRBD1
TGTGCCACCAGTGATTCGCGACAGGGACCTCTCCAAGAGACCCAGTACTTC	CATSDSRQGPLQETQYF	TRBV24-1	TRBJ2-5	-	TRBD1
TGTGCCAGCAGCCAGGTGACTAGCGAACACAATGAGCAGTTCTTC	CASSQVTSEHNEQFF	TRBV3-1	TRBJ2-1	-	TRBD2
TGTGCCAGCAGAGAAGAGGGGGGCTACGAGCAGTACTTC	CASREEGGYEQYF	TRBV6-1	TRBJ2-7	many	-
TGTGCCAGCAGTTTAGGGGGTAGCAATGAGCAGTTCTTC	CASSLGGSNEQFF	TRBV12-3/TRBV12-4	TRBJ2-1	-	-
TGTGCCAGCAGCCATACCGGCAATCAGCCCCAGCATTTT	CASSHTGNQPQHF	TRBV3-1	TRBJ1-5	-	-
TGTGCCAGCACTGCAGGCTCTGGGGCCAACGTCCTGACTTTC	CASTAGSGANVLTF	TRBV6-1	TRBJ2-6	many	-